The sequence of this T cell receptor (beta chain) was determined in a study of T cell responses to AZD1222 COVID-19 vaccine (dated by TCRdb to 2020 to 2022). Notes on the research overall: TCR sequencing covered roughly 230 trial participants: 200 to 220 given two doses of AZD1222 and about 26 given two doses of MenACWY control vaccine. Trial participants were enrolled by age into 18-55, 56-69 and 70-plus year subgroups, with roughly 160, 29 and 62 TCR-sequenced participants respectively. Study-wide findings and limitations: CD4 TCRs associated with the vaccine covered the entire spike protein, and the dominant responses were in regions 160-218 and 743-854. No day 14 peak-response samples were available, so repertoires were characterized only after the peak T cell response. After two AZD1222 doses, spike-specific TCR breadth and depth were significantly higher than at day 0 and than in MenACWY recipients. Reportedly, almost half of the unique spike-specific TCRs recognized epitopes lying outside the regions that are mutated in the B.1.351 and B.1.1.7 variants. In the small 56-69-year group, the increase in depth fell short of significance, most likely because of low power. Participants were mostly white British and included more females than males, and it was suggested by the authors that clonal diversity may have been underestimated. Conclusions about previously exposed vaccinees are limited because only six or seven AZD1222 recipients were SARS-CoV-2 seropositive at baseline.

In light of the paper, this sample's time point label describes: about 28 days (+/-7) after the second vaccine dose. The treatment or condition label on this specimen signifies: meningococcal conjugate vaccine given as trial control. Vaccinee samples were obtained from the UK trials COV001 and COV002, which included a single-blind randomized controlled phase 2/3 trial of AZD1222 (ChAdOx1 nCoV-19) in healthy adults. For TCRbeta chain sequencing, PBMC samples were collected from trial participants at day 0 and at day 28 after the second dose. The CDR3 regions of human TCRbeta chains were analyzed by immunosequencing. The study's processing was this. Repertoire TCRs were matched against a reference library of SARS-CoV-2-specific TCRs generated with the MIRA antigen-specificity platform. Breadth meant the fraction of unique TCRs that were SARS-CoV-2-associated, whereas depth meant the fraction of total T cells that were SARS-CoV-2-associated. Using the MIRA data, every spike-specific TCR was mapped to the spike region that the TCR reacted to and assigned to either a CD4 or a CD8 class. Log10-transformed breadth and depth values were compared by one-way ANOVA with Sidak's multiple comparisons tests. TCRdb provides this immuneACCESS table in a form limited to in-frame rearrangements. Some clones are lacking; in checked studies, under half of them reflect an unresolved V gene, and why the rest are absent is not known. V and J calls and clone size are copied from that table; D and trimming were computed from the DNA. The sample records 95,000 to 110,000 clones, around nine tenths of which are singletons. The top ten clonotypes cover 3.3% of the sample.

V and J lose 3 bases and 0 bases, and a span of 15 bases separates them. The CDR3 runs 17 amino acids, cysteine and phenylalanine included. Only the CDR3 part of the read is kept: 51 bases, read in frame from the first base. Based on the germline V gene (reference sequence), the CDR1 and CDR2 sequences are MNHEY and SMNVEV. A remark on this clone: Its antigen remains unidentified. No base qualities exist here, and no much larger clone lies one base off it.

The receptor was isolated from an adult who received the MenACWY meningococcal vaccine as a control. The rearrangement combines TRBV27 with TRBJ2-1; the D gene is possibly TRBD1, with 5 bases matching. The sequencing used peripheral blood, collected 28 days after the second dose of the MenACWY control vaccine. DNA sequence: TGTGCCAGCAGTTTGGGGCAAAGGAAGAGCTCCTACAATGAGCAGTTCTTC. Protein translation: CASSLGQRKSSYNEQFF.